This T cell receptor (beta chain) was captured by sequencing in a study of cytomegalovirus exposure and HLA in healthy donors. Study-wide results and caveats: The listing of roughly 160 TCR beta chains classed them as cytomegalovirus-associated. In vitro, a few CMV-associated chains proved specific for CMV antigens. Data from an earlier analysis indicated that most TCR beta V segments were productive either about 87% or about 30% of the time.

Germline-derived CDR1 and CDR2 are SGHTA and FQGTGA. The CDR3 totals 16 residues. Trimming cost V 3 bases and J 0 bases, with 15 bases left between them. The PCR contained 60 Vbeta and 13 Jbeta primers. The protocol was immunoSEQ multiplex PCR, while the TCRdb copy is restricted to in-frame clones and leaves out a portion. The repertoire holds roughly 130,000 clones, with around 80% as singletons. Note on this clone: The antigen is undetermined.

What was sequenced was PBMCs. The chain joins TRBV7-3 to TRBJ2-7, with D perhaps TRBD1 (6 bases). The receptor's source is a woman under 30 in good health and CMV-seropositive. CDR3 amino acids: CASSLETTGSSYEQYF. The CDR3 nucleotides are TGTGCCAGCAGCTTGGAAACCACAGGGAGCTCCTACGAGCAGTACTTC.